This T cell receptor (beta chain) emerged from a study of blood T cell repertoires in COVID-19. Trimming took 2 bases from V and 5 from J, leaving 7 bases between them. Per the germline V gene, CDR1 is SGHNT and CDR2 is YYREEE (reference sequence). The length of the CDR3 is 13 residues. Produced via immunoSEQ multiplex PCR; TCRdb's table is partial and in-frame only. The table records some 74,000 clones, about 72% of them present only once. This chain uses TRBV5-4 with TRBJ2-2; unclear D gene. The origin of this receptor is a man aged 65-85 years with active or convalescent COVID-19. The sequenced sample was peripheral blood. The CDR3 here is CASSLRETGELFF. CDR3 bases: TGTGCCAGCAGCTTAAGAGAGACCGGGGAGCTGTTTTTT.